This T cell receptor (beta chain) originates from a study of blood T cell repertoires in COVID-19 (dated by TCRdb to the early 2020s). For the study in its entirety: Samples covering the acute and convalescent phases of COVID-19 were provided by collaborators in the United States, Italy and Spain. The material from the prospective study consisted of cDNA or gDNA derived from T cells, B-cell-depleted T cells, or PBMCs. Deeply sampled blood TCRbeta repertoires from subjects exposed to, actively infected with, or recovered from COVID-19 were included in the dataset. The repertoires were released in a freely available public database intended as a resource for research on the immune response to SARS-CoV-2. Samples came from the ongoing ImmuneRACE study (first 160 participants) plus 1,254 subjects from 6 global collaborators. A de-identified subject ID, COVID-19 status, age in years and sex were almost always included in the sample metadata. Where available, HLA class I and class II types were obtained from metadata supplied by the sample provider rather than from assay-based typing. The paper as a whole reports these results and caveats: The quantity of clinical and demographic metadata differed by source and by participant and was supplied without curation.

The CDR3 goes from the cysteine to the phenylalanine over 15 residues. The only DNA kept is the CDR3, 45 bases in frame from the first base. From the germline V gene, CDR1 is SGHTA and CDR2 is FQGNSA. V is clipped by 5 bases and J by 0 bases, and the sequence between their germline boundaries is 13 bases long. To note about this clone: This clone's antigen is unknown. Per-base qualities were not stored, and no clone one base away is much larger.

The immunoSEQ Assay, a bias-controlled multiplex PCR, was used to amplify TCRbeta CDR3 regions from genomic DNA. The original methods were these. Nucleated cell counts per sample were estimated from amplification of reference gene primers within the assay. To quantify the absolute abundance of each unique TCRbeta CDR3 rearrangement, sequence reads were collapsed and filtered. For each sample, productive Simpson clonality was calculated as the square root of Simpson's diversity index over productive rearrangements. What TCRdb holds here is the immuneACCESS table cut down to in-frame rearrangements. Part of the clones is not present; checked against another copy, under half of the missing clones reflect an unresolved V gene, and the others are unexplained. That table supplies the V and J calls and clone size; D and trimming were determined from the DNA. The sample data list a few hundred thousand clones, and 85% to 90% of these were observed just once. 0.9% to 1% of the sample goes to the ten largest clones.

Samples from volunteer blood donors who had recovered from COVID-19 were contributed by a second Seattle source. Collaborating institutions collected whole blood in K2EDTA tubes following their own protocols. For TCRbeta analysis, collaborator samples were shipped as frozen whole blood, as isolated PBMCs, or as DNA extracted from either sample type. This receptor chain uses TRBV7-2 and TRBJ1-1; the D gene assignment is ambiguous. The origin of this receptor is a woman in her thirties or forties who had recovered from COVID-19. The sequenced sample was peripheral blood. The nucleotide sequence is given as TGTGCCAGCAGCCCCCCATTGGGCGTGAACACTGAAGCTTTCTTT. Its coded protein is CASSPPLGVNTEAFF.